The 20 T cell receptor beta chains presented below share a single source sample, sequenced in a study of blood T cell repertoires in COVID-19. Clones were sequenced by immunoSEQ multiplex PCR, and TCRdb holds only the in-frame ones, with some missing. The sample contains about 280,000 clones, approximately 89% of which appear only once. The sequencing sample was made of peripheral blood. These receptors originate from a middle-aged man with active or convalescent COVID-19.

The chain combines TRBV27 with TRBJ1-2; D might be TRBD1 (6 bases). Germline CDR1 is MNHEY and CDR2 is SMNVEV (reference sequence). This CDR3 spans 13 amino acids. The ends were cut back, 2 bases at V and 7 bases at J, with 11 bases in the middle. CDR3 residues: CASSLEGGGGYTF. CDR3 nucleotides: TGTGCCAGCAGTTTAGAAGGGGGGGGTGGCTACACCTTC.

This sequence joins TRBV19 and TRBJ1-5, with TRBD1 matching over 7 bases. The V gene end was trimmed by 9 bases and the J gene end by 3 bases; junction bases not matched to a gene: 5. The CDR3 length is 13 residues. CDR1 and CDR2 (germline): LNHDA, SQIVND (reference sequence). CDR3 nucleotides: TGTGCCAGCTTACAGGGGTTCAATCAGCCCCAGCATTTT. It codes for CASLQGFNQPQHF.

This clone was picked up one time. The chain combines TRBV11-2 with TRBJ1-2; the D gene is possibly TRBD1 (6 bases). Trimming stripped 4 bases from V and 6 bases from J, with 9 bases between. The CDR3 runs 12 residues. Germline V gene data show CDR1 as SGHAT and CDR2 as FQNNGV. Here the CDR3 reads CASSSEGDGYTF. The CDR3 bases are TGTGCCAGCAGCTCCGAGGGGGATGGCTACACCTTC.

V gene TRBV13 combines with J gene TRBJ2-4; 9 bases align to TRBD1. CDR1 and CDR2 from the germline V gene are PRHDT and FYEKMQ (reference sequence). The CDR3 covers 16 residues. Trimming removed 5 bases from V and 0 bases from J; junction bases left unmatched: 5. The CDR3 region has the DNA TGTGCCAGCAGCGTCGGGACAGGGCTAGCCAAAAACATTCAGTACTTC. Translation gives CASSVGTGLAKNIQYF.

This chain uses TRBV4-2 with TRBJ2-7, with 10 bases lining up with TRBD1. The ends lost 3 bases at V and 2 bases at J; junction bases unmatched: 10. Germline CDR1 and CDR2: LGHNA and YNFKEQ. CDR3 length: 17 residues. CDR3 in amino acids: CASSHPWGTGVTYEQYF. The CDR3 nucleotides read TGTGCCAGCAGCCACCCCTGGGGGACAGGGGTTACCTACGAGCAGTACTTC.

The rearrangement joins TRBV24-1 to TRBJ2-5, with TRBD2 matching 7 bases. Germline trimming cut 7 bases from V and 2 bases from J; bases unmatched to any gene: 3. CDR1 KGHDR and CDR2 SFDVKD come from the germline V gene. The CDR3 sequence is 13 residues long. CDR3: CATRRGDQETQYF. In DNA, the CDR3 is TGTGCCACCAGACGGGGGGATCAAGAGACCCAGTACTTC.

The rearrangement links TRBV27 to TRBJ2-7; 7 nucleotides align to TRBD2. Looked up from germline, CDR1 is MNHEY and CDR2 is SMNVEV (reference sequence). With V trimmed by 6 bases and J by 3 bases, 5 bases remained unmatched. The CDR3 length is 13 residues. In DNA, the CDR3 is TGTGCCAGCAGCAAGGGACTACACTACGAGCAGTACTTC. Amino acids: CASSKGLHYEQYF.

The chain has TRBV6-1 and TRBJ1-5; D not certain. Trimming removed 3 bases from V and 0 bases from J, with 15 bases in between. The CDR3 runs 17 residues. The V gene's germline CDR1 is MNHNS and CDR2 SASEGT. The CDR3 DNA reads TGTGCCAGCAGTGACCCCGGGGTGGGGAGTAGCAATCAGCCCCAGCATTTT. As protein: CASSDPGVGSSNQPQHF.

The genes are TRBV11-2 and TRBJ2-7, with TRBD2 identical over 9 bases. J gave up 6 bases and V 1 base, and 7 bases lay outside the gene matches. CDR1 SGHAT and CDR2 FQNNGV come from the germline V gene. The CDR3 loop spans 15 amino acids. The DNA for the CDR3 is TGTGCCAGCAGCTTAGCCCTTAGCGGGAGCGGCGAGCAGTACTTC. It yields the protein CASSLALSGSGEQYF.

The gene calls are TRBV19 and TRBJ1-5, with D maybe TRBD1 (5 bases). The V end lost 6 bases, the J end lost 0 bases, and 15 bases lay between the germline ends. The CDR3 is made up of 16 amino acids. Germline loops: CDR1 LNHDA, CDR2 SQIVND (reference sequence). The CDR3 coding sequence is TGTGCCAGTAGCAGTGACAGTGTCAATAGCAATCAGCCCCAGCATTTT. It encodes CASSSDSVNSNQPQHF.

J is TRBJ2-7 and V is TRBV27; 9 positions match TRBD1. V lost 3 bases, J lost 0 bases, and 18 bases stayed unmatched. Germline V gene lookup returns CDR1 MNHEY and CDR2 SMNVEV (reference sequence). The CDR3 has 20 amino acids. The CDR3 DNA reads TGTGCCAGCAGTTTTCAACCCCAGCCGGGACAGGGAGTAGTCTCCTACGAGCAGTACTTC. This gives the protein CASSFQPQPGQGVVSYEQYF.

The J gene is TRBJ2-2, the V gene TRBV18, with 7 bases fitting TRBD2. CDR1 is KGHSH, CDR2 LQKENI, per germline. This CDR3 has 16 residues. Losses at the gene ends were 2 bases for V and 7 bases for J; bases not matched to a gene: 10. The CDR3 loop is CASSPKARERDGELFF. CDR3 sequence (DNA): TGTGCCAGCTCACCAAAAGCGCGGGAGAGGGACGGGGAGCTGTTTTTT.

The chain links TRBV2 to TRBJ1-5, with 7 bases identical to TRBD1. The CDR3 runs 14 residues. Trimming at V came to 10 bases and at J to 1 base, leaving 7 bases not matched to a gene. The germline V gene encodes CDR1 SNHLY and CDR2 FYNNEI. CDR3 DNA sequence: TGTGCCACCCAAAAGGGACAGAGCAATCAGCCCCAGCATTTT. Translation: CATQKGQSNQPQHF.

This chain joins TRBV3-1 (or the pseudogene TRBV3-2) and TRBJ1-3; weak D call: TRBD1 (5 bases). The V and J ends lost 5 bases and 5 bases respectively, with 10 bases between them. Germline V gene sequence: CDR1 LGHDT, CDR2 YNNKEL (reference sequence). The CDR3 has 13 residues. The CDR3 DNA sequence: TGTGCCAGCAGCACGGACAACCGAAACACCATATATTTT. It translates to CASSTDNRNTIYF.

Points on this clone: The sample has other DNA sequences that encode this CDR3 too. The rearrangement joins TRBV12-3 or TRBV12-4 to TRBJ2-5; D unresolved. V was pared by 6 bases and J by 5 bases, with 7 bases between. The CDR3 runs 11 residues. The CDR3 here is CASSPRETQYF. The CDR3 DNA is TGTGCCAGCAGCCCTCGGGAGACCCAGTACTTC.

The chain links TRBV3-1 (or the pseudogene TRBV3-2) to TRBJ2-5, with D possibly TRBD1 on 6 matching bases. Germline V gene data show CDR1 as LGHDT and CDR2 as YNNKEL (reference sequence). The CDR3 totals 13 residues. Trimming removed 4 bases from V and 2 bases from J, with 8 bases in between. CDR3: CASSRTEQETQYF. In DNA, the CDR3 is TGTGCCAGCAGCCGGACAGAGCAAGAGACCCAGTACTTC.

This clone occurred many times. The chain carries TRBV7-9 and TRBJ2-7; TRBD1 matches 9 bases. J gave up 2 bases and V 1 base, and 9 bases lay outside the gene matches. The CDR3 loop spans 17 amino acids. Germline values: CDR1 SEHNR, CDR2 FQNEAQ (reference sequence). CDR3 coding DNA: TGTGCCAGCAGCTTAGGCTTCAGAGACAGGGGGACCTACGAGCAGTACTTC. Residues: CASSLGFRDRGTYEQYF.

V gene TRBV5-5 combines with J gene TRBJ1-1; D perhaps matches TRBD1 (6 bases). CDR3 length equals 15 residues. CDR1 SGHKS and CDR2 YYEKEE come from the germline V gene (reference sequence). Trimming cost V 0 bases and J 8 bases, with 17 bases left between them. The CDR3: CASSLEGPADREAFF. The CDR3 DNA reads TGTGCCAGCAGCTTGGAAGGGCCTGCCGACAGGGAAGCTTTCTTT.

On this clone: Other DNA sequences in this sample translate to the same CDR3. The J gene is TRBJ2-2, the V gene TRBV7-9, with unresolved D. Deletions cut 2 bases from V and 6 bases from J, with 4 bases between. The germline CDR1 and CDR2 sequences are SEHNR and FQNEAQ (reference sequence). The CDR3 sequence is 12 residues long. Here the CDR3 DNA reads TGTGCCAGCAGCTTACTTGCCGGGGAGCTGTTTTTT. This sequence encodes CASSLLAGELFF.

This clone was detected only once. The gene calls are TRBV4-2 and TRBJ2-4; the match to TRBD1 covers 7 bases. Germline loops: CDR1 LGHNA, CDR2 YNFKEQ. The CDR3 consists of 14 residues. Germline trimming cut 5 bases from V and 4 bases from J; bases unmatched to any gene: 5. This CDR3 reads CASSEGGPKNIQYF. The CDR3, as DNA: TGTGCCAGCAGCGAAGGGGGCCCAAAAAACATTCAGTACTTC.